The sequence of this TCR beta chain was determined in a study of PD-L1 blockade in urothelial cancer. The wider study: Males with bladder-origin urothelial cancer constituted about 85% of the 29 patients. At 6 weeks and at 3 weeks (second dose) after treatment start, blood was analyzed.

Notes on this clone: As yet, its antigen is unknown.

Assay used: immunoSEQ multiplex PCR; TCRdb lists only in-frame clones, some missing. The sample includes over 20,000 clones, more than 75% of them seen just once. Study-wide points: Pretreatment blood TCR clonality under the median forecast improved survival.

Time point given: peripheral blood 6 weeks after treatment start. Patients were diagnosed with urothelial carcinoma, either locally advanced or metastatic. The receptor was derived from a woman aged 55 to 70 with urothelial cancer. The sequencing used PBMCs, collected around atezolizumab (anti-PD-L1) treatment.

Here the CDR3 reads CASSFEFGTDTQYF. CDR3 in DNA: TGTGCCAGCAGCTTTGAGTTTGGCACAGATACGCAGTATTTT. The rearrangement links TRBV7-8 to TRBJ2-3, with D hard to call. The CDR3 loop spans 14 amino acids. Trimming stripped 3 bases from V and 1 base from J, with 8 bases between. Germline CDR1 SGHVS, CDR2 FQNEAQ. Full variable domain (rest looked up from reference TRBV7-8 and TRBJ2-3): GAGVSQSPRYKVAKRGQDVALRCDPISGHVSLFWYQQALGQGPEFLTYFQNEAQLDKSGLPSDRFFAERPEGSVSTLKIQRTQQEDSAVYLCASSFEFGTDTQYFGPGTRLTVL.